One sample yielded the 18 T cell receptor beta chains listed below, sequenced in a study of cytomegalovirus exposure and HLA in healthy donors. 13 Jbeta primers and 60 Vbeta primers were used for the PCR. TCRdb keeps only in-frame clones here, not all; method: immunoSEQ multiplex PCR. The table lists under 200,000 clones, around 85% of them singletons. Sample: PBMCs. The receptors come from a woman in her 30s in good health and CMV-seronegative.

The chain uses TRBV9 and TRBJ1-1; 8 nucleotides agree with TRBD1. The germline V gene has CDR1 SGDLS and CDR2 YYNGEE. Trimming removed 0 bases from V and 6 bases from J; junction bases left unmatched: 16. The CDR3 runs 18 residues. The CDR3 reads CASSVEGGPDRGVSEAFF. CDR3 coding DNA: TGTGCCAGCAGCGTAGAGGGCGGTCCAGACAGGGGTGTTTCTGAAGCTTTCTTT.

This chain connects TRBV27 to TRBJ2-1, with D possibly being TRBD1 (6 bases). Trimming shortened V by 2 bases and J by 0 bases, and 8 bases separated the two germline ends. The CDR3 has 15 amino acids. Germline assignment: CDR1 MNHEY and CDR2 SMNVEV (reference sequence). The chain's CDR3 is CASSLEGVSYNEQFF. The CDR3 DNA sequence: TGTGCCAGCAGTTTAGAGGGGGTCTCCTACAATGAGCAGTTCTTC.

J is TRBJ1-5 and V is TRBV12-5; 10 bases are a match to TRBD1. The germline V gene encodes CDR1 LGHNT and CDR2 FRNRAP. The CDR3 contains 15 residues. With 4 bases clipped from V and 2 bases from J, the junction kept 2 bases outside the gene matches. In nucleotides, the CDR3 is TGTGCTAGTGGTTGGGGGACAGGGGGCAATCAGCCCCAGCATTTT. As protein: CASGWGTGGNQPQHF. Full variable domain (missing parts from reference TRBV12-5 and TRBJ1-5): DARVTQTPRHKVTEMGQEVTMRCQPILGHNTVFWYRQTMMQGLELLAYFRNRAPLDDSGMPKDRFSAEMPDATLATLKIQPSEPRDSAVYFCASGWGTGGNQPQHFGDGTRLSIL.

The rearrangement uses TRBV27 and TRBJ2-4, with D tentatively TRBD2 (6 bases). CDR1 is MNHEY and CDR2 is SMNVEV in the germline V gene (reference sequence). The V gene lost 3 bases and the J gene lost 0 bases, with 18 bases spanning the gap. The CDR3 contains 18 residues. CDR3 sequence reads: CASSFQRWLEGAKNIQYF. Here the CDR3 DNA reads TGTGCCAGCAGTTTTCAACGGTGGCTGGAGGGAGCCAAAAACATTCAGTACTTC.

The chain uses TRBV5-1 and TRBJ2-5; 9 bases align to TRBD1. Unmatched junction bases numbered 4, after V lost 2 bases and J lost 5 bases. Germline CDR1 and CDR2: SGHRS and YFSETQ. The CDR3 consists of 14 residues. The CDR3 spells CASSFGQGTETQYF. The CDR3, as DNA: TGCGCCAGCAGCTTCGGACAGGGGACGGAGACCCAGTACTTC.

The chain combines TRBV29-1 with TRBJ1-2; 8 bases line up with TRBD1. The CDR3 length is 11 residues. V was pared by 4 bases and J by 8 bases, with 3 bases of the junction left unmatched. CDR1 is SQVTM and CDR2 is ANQGSEA in the germline V gene. The CDR3 sequence: CSVARQGGYTF. The CDR3 nucleotides read TGCAGCGTTGCCCGACAGGGGGGCTACACCTTC.

V is TRBV6-5 and J is TRBJ2-7; 9 nucleotides line up with TRBD2. Trimming at V came to 4 bases and at J to 4 bases, leaving 8 bases not matched to a gene. The CDR3 loop spans 15 amino acids. Germline-derived CDR1 and CDR2 are MNHEY and SVGAGI. The CDR3 sequence is CASSWVAGEVYEQYF. The CDR3 nucleotides read TGTGCCAGCAGTTGGGTAGCGGGAGAAGTATACGAGCAGTACTTC.

The rearrangement joins TRBV6-5 to TRBJ2-7; unclear D gene. Trimming left V 6 bases short and J 4 bases short, with 19 bases between. The CDR3 sequence is 15 residues long. Germline V gives CDR1 MNHEY, CDR2 SVGAGI. The CDR3 nucleotides are TGTGCCAGCAGCTCCACACGAAAAGACACTTACGAGCAGTACTTC. The encoded protein is CASSSTRKDTYEQYF.

This clone was recorded once. The rearrangement links TRBV18 to TRBJ2-7; TRBD1 agrees at 10 bases. This CDR3 region has 13 residues. Per the germline V gene, CDR1 is KGHSH and CDR2 is LQKENI. J gave up 9 bases and V 3 bases, and 5 bases lay outside the gene matches. CDR3 DNA sequence: TGTGCCAGCTCACCCGGGACAGGGGTTTTGCAGTACTTC. This codes for CASSPGTGVLQYF. Full variable domain (missing parts from reference TRBV18 and TRBJ2-7): NAGVMQNPRHLVRRRGQEARLRCSPMKGHSHVYWYRQLPEEGLKFMVYLQKENIIDESGMPKERFSAEFPKEGPSILRIQQVVRGDSAAYFCASSPGTGVLQYFGPGTRLTVT.

This clone was recorded once. The chain links TRBV2 to TRBJ2-5, with 9 nucleotides matching TRBD2. With the DNA end fitting TRBJ2-7 better, the J assignment may be wrong. The CDR3 runs 17 residues. Germline V gene sequence: CDR1 SNHLY, CDR2 FYNNEI. The CDR3 DNA reads as TGTGCCAGCAGTGAAGGGCTAGCGGGGAGACGTTCTGACGAGCAGTACTTC. Its translation is CASSEGLAGRRSDEQYF.

The rearrangement uses TRBV25-1 and TRBJ1-2; 7 bases line up with TRBD1. CDR1 MGHDK and CDR2 SYGVNS come from the germline V gene. The J segment lost 2 bases and the V segment lost 3 bases, leaving 6 bases of the junction unmatched. The CDR3 extends over 15 amino acids. The CDR3 DNA follows: TGTGCCAGCAGTGATTTAGGGGGCGTAAACTATGGCTACACCTTC. Translated, it gives CASSDLGGVNYGYTF.

The genes are TRBV6-6 and TRBJ2-3; D ambiguous. Germline CDR1 reads MNHNY; CDR2 reads SVGAGI (reference sequence). Trimming removed 6 bases at V and 4 bases at J, with 11 bases between. CDR3 size: 13 residues. The CDR3 nucleotides are TGTGCCAGCAGCCTACCGCCCCCAGATACGCAGTATTTT. Translation gives CASSLPPPDTQYF.

This sequence joins TRBV9 and TRBJ2-1; D might be TRBD2 (5 bases). Germline V gene lookup returns CDR1 SGDLS and CDR2 YYNGEE. V was cut by 0 bases and J by 4 bases, with 11 bases left in between. CDR3 length: 15 amino acids. This CDR3 reads CASSVGRREYNEQFF. CDR3 nucleotides: TGTGCCAGCAGCGTAGGTAGAAGGGAGTACAATGAGCAGTTCTTC.

The V gene is TRBV5-6, the J gene TRBJ2-7, with 8 nucleotides matching TRBD1. Germline lookup yields CDR1 SGHDT and CDR2 YYEEEE. This CDR3 is built from 16 residues. V dropped 2 bases and J dropped 2; count of bases not matched to a gene: 9. The CDR3 region has the DNA TGTGCCAGCAGCTTAGGACAGGGAGTTAGAACCTACGAGCAGTACTTC. Translated: CASSLGQGVRTYEQYF.

The chain uses TRBV5-4 and TRBJ1-1, with 10 bases fitting TRBD1. Trimming at V came to 1 base and at J to 5 bases, leaving 5 bases not matched to a gene. The CDR3 totals 15 residues. Germline CDR1 SGHNT, CDR2 YYREEE (reference sequence). The CDR3 DNA sequence: TGTGCCAGCAGCTTGCCACTGGACAGGGGGACTGAAGCTTTCTTT. This gives the protein CASSLPLDRGTEAFF.

As concerns this clone: Germline is not matched at one junction end, which may reflect a read error. J is TRBJ2-5 and V is TRBV4-3; 8 nucleotides agree with TRBD2. From germline, CDR1 is LGHNA and CDR2 YSLEER. The CDR3 length is 16 residues. CDR3 region: CASSQRQLAVGGTRYF. The CDR3 DNA reads TGCGCCAGCAGCCAAAGACAACTAGCGGTGGGGGGGACCCGGTACTTC.

This clone has more than one count but fewer than ten. The chain employs TRBV27 and TRBJ1-5; D uncertain. V shed 6 bases and J shed 7 bases, with 16 bases lying between them. Germline CDR1 is MNHEY and CDR2 is SMNVEV (reference sequence). CDR3 length: 14 amino acids. CDR3 amino acids: CASRESRINQPQHF. The CDR3, as DNA: TGTGCCAGCAGAGAATCCAGGATTAACCAGCCCCAGCATTTT.

V usage is TRBV18 and J usage is TRBJ2-3; D is perhaps TRBD1 (5 bases). The CDR3 runs 12 residues. Trimming left V 6 bases short and J 10 bases short, with 14 bases between. From germline, CDR1 is KGHSH and CDR2 LQKENI. The CDR3 nucleotides read TGTGCCAGCTCCCTCGACAGATGGGCGCAGTATTTT. Protein product: CASSLDRWAQYF.